The clone carrying this TCR beta chain came up once. The antigen remains undetermined. This sample was taken from a study of T cells after yellow fever vaccination. Study conclusions and caveats: Subsequent booster samples again held most clones from primary vaccination (more than 95% CD4, about 86% CD8). By day 5 rather than day 15, the secondary response had peaked, though it was weaker. The presence of abundant clonotypes contaminating from the bulk population was possible in FACS-sorted repertoires.

Unmatched junction bases numbered 9, after V lost 8 bases and J lost 5 bases. The germline CDR1 and CDR2 sequences are SGHRS and YFSETQ. There are 16 residues in the CDR3. For TCR, cDNA came from 5'RACE template switching, which added a universal primer site and UMIs. Using its own MiXCR run on the 5' RACE reads, TCRdb lists one record per CDR3 protein. There are around 300,000 distinct CDR3 sequences in the sample; roughly 13% occur only once, and roughly 0.5% lies in the top ten. The sequences come from CD4+ T cells sorted from PBMCs, collected 45 days after the yellow fever booster vaccination. The sequence was obtained from a man aged 30 to 39 who received the YFV17D yellow fever vaccine. V usage is TRBV5-1 and J usage is TRBJ2-2; 13 bases line up with TRBD2. As DNA, the CDR3 is TGCGCCAGAAGCCAGGCGACTAGCGGGAGGACCGGGGAGCTGTTTTTT. Its translation is CARSQATSGRTGELFF. Using reference TRBV5-1 and TRBJ2-2 for the parts outside the CDR3, the full variable domain is KAGVTQTPRYLIKTRGQQVTLSCSPISGHRSVSWYQQTPGQGLQFLFEYFSETQRNKGNFPGRFSGRQFSNSRSEMNVSTLELGDSALYLCARSQATSGRTGELFFGEGSRLTVL.